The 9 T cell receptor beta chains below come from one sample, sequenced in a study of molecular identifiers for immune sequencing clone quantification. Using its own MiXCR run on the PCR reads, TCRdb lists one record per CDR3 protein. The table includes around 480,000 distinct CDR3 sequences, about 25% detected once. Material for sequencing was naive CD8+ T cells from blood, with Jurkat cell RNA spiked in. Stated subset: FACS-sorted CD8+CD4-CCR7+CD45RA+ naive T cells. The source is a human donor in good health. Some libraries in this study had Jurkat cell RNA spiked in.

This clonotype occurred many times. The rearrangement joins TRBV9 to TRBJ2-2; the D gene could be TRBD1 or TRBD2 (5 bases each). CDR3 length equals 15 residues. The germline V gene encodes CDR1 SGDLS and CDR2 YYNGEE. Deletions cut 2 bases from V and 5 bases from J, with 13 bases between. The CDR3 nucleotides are TGTGCCAGCAGCGTCTTCCGGGACGGGACCGGGGAGCTGTTTTTT. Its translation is CASSVFRDGTGELFF.

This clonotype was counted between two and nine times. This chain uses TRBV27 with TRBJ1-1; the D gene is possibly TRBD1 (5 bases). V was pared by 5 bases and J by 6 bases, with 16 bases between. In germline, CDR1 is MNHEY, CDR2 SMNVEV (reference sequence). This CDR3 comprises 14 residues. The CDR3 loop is CASSPDGGNPEAFF. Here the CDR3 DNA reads TGTGCCAGCAGTCCCGATGGGGGGAATCCTGAAGCTTTCTTT.

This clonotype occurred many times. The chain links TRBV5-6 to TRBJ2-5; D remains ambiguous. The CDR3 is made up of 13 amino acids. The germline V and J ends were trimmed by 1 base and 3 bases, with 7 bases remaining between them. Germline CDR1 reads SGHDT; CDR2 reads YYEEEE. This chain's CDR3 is CASSLLGKETQYF. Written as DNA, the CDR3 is TGTGCCAGCAGCTTGCTCGGTAAAGAGACCCAGTACTTC.

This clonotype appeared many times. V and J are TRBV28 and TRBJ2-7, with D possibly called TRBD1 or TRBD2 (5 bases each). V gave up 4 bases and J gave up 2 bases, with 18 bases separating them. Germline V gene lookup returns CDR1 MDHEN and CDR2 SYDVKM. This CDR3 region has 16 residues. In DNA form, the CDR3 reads TGTGCCAGCAGTTATGCCCGAGGGATGGGGCCCTACGAGCAGTACTTC. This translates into CASSYARGMGPYEQYF.

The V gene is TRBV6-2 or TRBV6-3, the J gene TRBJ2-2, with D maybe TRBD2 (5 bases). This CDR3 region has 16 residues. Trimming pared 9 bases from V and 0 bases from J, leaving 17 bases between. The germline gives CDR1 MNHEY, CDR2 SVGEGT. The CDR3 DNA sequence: TGTGCCAGTTCACCCCTGCTAGCCGCGAACACCGGGGAGCTGTTTTTT. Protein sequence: CASSPLLAANTGELFF.

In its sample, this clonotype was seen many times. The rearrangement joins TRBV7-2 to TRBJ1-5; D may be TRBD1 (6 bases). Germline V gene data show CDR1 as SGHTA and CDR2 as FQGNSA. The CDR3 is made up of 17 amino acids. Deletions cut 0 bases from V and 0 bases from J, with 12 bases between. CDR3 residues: CASSLATQGYSNQPQHF. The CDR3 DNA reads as TGTGCCAGCAGCTTAGCCACACAGGGTTATAGCAATCAGCCCCAGCATTTT.

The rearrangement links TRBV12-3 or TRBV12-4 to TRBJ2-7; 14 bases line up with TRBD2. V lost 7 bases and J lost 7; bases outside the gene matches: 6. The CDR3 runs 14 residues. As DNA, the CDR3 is TGTGCCAGCACCCTAGGACTAGCGGGGGGTGAGCAGTACTTC. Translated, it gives CASTLGLAGGEQYF.

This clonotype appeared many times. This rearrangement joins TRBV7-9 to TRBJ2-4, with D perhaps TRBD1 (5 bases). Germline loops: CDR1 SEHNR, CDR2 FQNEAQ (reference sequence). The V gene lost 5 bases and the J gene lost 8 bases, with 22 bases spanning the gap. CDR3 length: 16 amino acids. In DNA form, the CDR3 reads TGTGCCAGCAGCCCGATCGGACAAGGCCTTAGTGACATTCAGTACTTC. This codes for CASSPIGQGLSDIQYF.

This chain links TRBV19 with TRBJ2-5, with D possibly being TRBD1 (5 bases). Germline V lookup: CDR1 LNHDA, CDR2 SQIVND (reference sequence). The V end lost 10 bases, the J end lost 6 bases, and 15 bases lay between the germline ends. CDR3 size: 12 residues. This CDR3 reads CATQDIIQTQYF. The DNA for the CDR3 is TGTGCCACCCAGGACATCATACAGACCCAGTACTTC.